The sequence of this T cell receptor beta chain was determined in a study of blood T cell repertoires in COVID-19. The V gene's germline CDR1 is SGHTA and CDR2 FQGTGA. V lost 2 bases and J lost 5; bases outside the gene matches: 13. This CDR3 contains 17 residues. Participant ages covered about 18 to 89 years across 24 US areas. This clone showed up just a few times. Original handling: Using reference gene primer amplification, nucleated cell counts were estimated. The protocol was immunoSEQ multiplex PCR, while the TCRdb copy is restricted to in-frame clones and leaves out a portion. From that table come the V and J calls and clone size; the DNA was used to work out D and trimming. The data show roughly 200,000 clones, 75% to 85% seen once.

The source of this sequence is a man aged 35-49 years who had recovered from COVID-19. This chain uses TRBV7-3 with TRBJ2-7, with 9 bases matching TRBD2. Material: PBMCs or T cells enriched from blood (not recorded which). CDR3 loop: CASSLGSGRTRSNEQYF. Here the CDR3 DNA reads TGTGCCAGCAGCTTAGGGAGCGGGAGGACCAGAAGCAACGAGCAGTACTTC.